What follows is one T cell receptor (beta chain) and its context. This entry comes from a study of blood T cell repertoires in COVID-19. Study-wide context: Collection of acute and convalescent COVID-19 samples took place in the United States, Italy and Spain. Sample material is recorded as cDNA or gDNA derived from T cells, B-cell-depleted T cells, or PBMCs.

This CDR3 has 15 amino acids. V was cut by 1 base and J by 3 bases, with 12 bases left in between. CDR1 and CDR2 from the germline V gene are SGHTA and FQGTGA. How the authors handled the data: Quantification of nucleated cells was approximated via reference gene primer amplification. Generated by immunoSEQ multiplex PCR, the TCRdb table keeps only in-frame clones and is missing some. Clone size and V and J calls were adopted from that table, with D and trimming inferred from the DNA. The sample comprises around 500,000 clones, over 75% of which are singletons, and roughly 3.2% rests with the top ten.

The TCR originated in a human donor in a cohort sampled during active COVID-19. Material: peripheral blood. The chain combines TRBV7-3 with TRBJ1-1; D is perhaps TRBD1 (5 bases). CDR3 DNA: TGTGCCAGCAGCTTAATGGGGGGAAGGGACACTGAAGCTTTCTTT. Residues: CASSLMGGRDTEAFF.